Below are 25 T cell receptor beta chains sequenced from a single sample in a study of lymphopenia after photon versus proton radiotherapy. Profiled with immunoSEQ multiplex PCR; TCRdb holds only in-frame clones, not every one. The data contain approximately 12,000 clones, roughly 90% of them singletons. Sample: peripheral blood, taken from a patient treated with photon-based radiotherapy. The receptors shown here come from a man aged 60 to 75 with pancreatic cancer.

There are a few counts of this clone. V gene TRBV5-1 combines with J gene TRBJ2-7; D might be TRBD1 (6 bases). The length of the CDR3 is 13 residues. V was pared by 7 bases and J by 2 bases, with 13 bases between. Per the germline V gene, CDR1 is SGHRS and CDR2 is YFSETQ. The CDR3 loop is CASSFRGTYEQYF. CDR3 in DNA: TGCGCCAGCTCATTCAGGGGAACCTACGAGCAGTACTTC.

The rearrangement joins TRBV6-5 to TRBJ2-3; 9 bases map to TRBD2. After removal of 8 bases from V and 1 base from J, the junction contained 4 bases not matched to a gene. The CDR3 is made up of 14 amino acids. Germline loops: CDR1 MNHEY, CDR2 SVGAGI. The CDR3 sequence is CASCPSGGTDTQYF. The CDR3 region has the DNA TGTGCCAGCTGTCCTAGCGGGGGCACAGATACGCAGTATTTT.

The genes are TRBV5-1 and TRBJ2-1; 8 bases line up with TRBD2. The germline CDR1 and CDR2 sequences are SGHRS and YFSETQ. V shed 9 bases and J 8 bases; nucleotides not matched to a gene: 13. This CDR3 region has 14 residues. Written as DNA, the CDR3 is TGCGCCACCACCACGGGGGGGCCTAAGGATGAGCAGTTCTTC. Protein product: CATTTGGPKDEQFF.

This clone was observed a single time. The rearrangement uses TRBV10-3 and TRBJ2-7, with 10 nucleotides matching TRBD1. The CDR3 is 16 amino acids. The germline V gene encodes CDR1 ENHRY and CDR2 SYGVKD. Trimming at V came to 2 bases and at J to 6 bases, leaving 10 bases not matched to a gene. The CDR3 coding sequence is TGTGCCATCAGTGAGCCATTGGGGACAGGGGACTTCGAGCAGTACTTC. Encoded protein: CAISEPLGTGDFEQYF.

The chain combines TRBV18 with TRBJ1-1; TRBD1 matches at 7 bases. CDR3 length: 14 residues. With V trimmed by 2 bases and J by 7 bases, 7 bases remained unmatched. Germline V gene lookup returns CDR1 KGHSH and CDR2 LQKENI. Here the CDR3 DNA reads TGTGCCAGCTCACCAACAATCCGGGACAGTGAAGCTTTCTTT. Its protein product is CASSPTIRDSEAFF.

This sequence joins TRBV7-2 and TRBJ2-5; TRBD2 might be the D (6 bases). The length of the CDR3 is 14 residues. Germline V gives CDR1 SGHTA, CDR2 FQGNSA. With 6 bases removed from V and 6 bases from J, the gap between germline ends came to 17 bases. The CDR3 DNA sequence: TGTGCCAGCAGTCAGGGAACTAGCAGGAAGACCCAGTACTTC. This sequence encodes CASSQGTSRKTQYF.

This clone was found once. This rearrangement joins TRBV11-2 to TRBJ2-7, with 10 bases aligning to TRBD1. The CDR3 has 14 amino acids. The germline gives CDR1 SGHAT, CDR2 FQNNGV. V dropped 7 bases and J dropped 5; count of bases not matched to a gene: 8. The CDR3 here is CASIYDGTGDEQYF. In nucleotides, the CDR3 is TGTGCCAGCATCTACGATGGGACAGGGGACGAGCAGTACTTC.

This clone was seen once. The rearrangement uses TRBV7-8 and TRBJ1-5, with D maybe TRBD1 (5 bases). V shed 4 bases and J shed 4 bases, with 8 bases lying between them. Germline V gene lookup returns CDR1 SGHVS and CDR2 FQNEAQ. This CDR3 spans 13 amino acids. This chain's CDR3 is CASSSSGNQPQHF. DNA for the CDR3: TGTGCCAGCAGCTCGTCAGGGAATCAGCCCCAGCATTTT.

The chain joins TRBV30 to TRBJ1-1; 12 bases match TRBD1. Germline CDR1 and CDR2: GTSNPN and SVGIG (reference sequence). The junction had 6 bases not matched to a gene; V was cut back by 4 bases and J by 6 bases. The CDR3 has 14 residues. The CDR3 here is CAWKPRDRGPEAFF. CDR3 bases: TGTGCCTGGAAACCCCGGGACAGGGGGCCTGAAGCTTTCTTT. The full variable domain, completed using reference TRBV30 and TRBJ1-1, is SQTIHQWPATLVQPVGSPLSLECTVEGTSNPNLYWYRQAAGRGLQLLFYSVGIGQISSEVPQNLSASRPQDRQFILSSKKLLLSDSGFYLCAWKPRDRGPEAFFGQGTRLTVV.

This clone was observed a single time. The V and J genes are TRBV19 and TRBJ2-5; D is tentatively TRBD1 or TRBD2 (6 bases each). The germline V gene encodes CDR1 LNHDA and CDR2 SQIVND (reference sequence). Trimming cost V 6 bases and J 5 bases, with 22 bases left between them. This CDR3 has 16 amino acids. The CDR3, as DNA: TGTGCCAGTAGAAAGGGGGGAATGGACCCGGACGAGACCCAGTACTTC. Translating it yields CASRKGGMDPDETQYF.

The chain carries TRBV5-6 and TRBJ1-2; D unresolved. The germline CDR1 and CDR2 sequences are SGHDT and YYEEEE. This CDR3 is built from 13 residues. V was trimmed by 2 bases and J by 9 bases, leaving 14 bases between them. CDR3 nucleotide sequence: TGTGCCAGCAGCTTTCGTTTTGGGGTGCGCTACACCTTC. It encodes CASSFRFGVRYTF.

This sequence joins TRBV5-1 and TRBJ2-1; D unresolved. V was pared by 6 bases and J by 0 bases, with 1 base between. Germline V gene data show CDR1 as SGHRS and CDR2 as YFSETQ. There are 11 residues in the CDR3. CDR3 region: CASTSYNEQFF. In DNA form, the CDR3 reads TGCGCCAGCACCTCCTACAATGAGCAGTTCTTC.

The CDR3: CASSFRGTLSETQYF. The CDR3 coding sequence is TGTGCCAGCAGCTTTAGGGGGACCCTGTCAGAGACCCAGTACTTC. The chain is built from TRBV7-6 and TRBJ2-5; D is perhaps TRBD1 (6 bases). CDR1 is SGHVS and CDR2 is FNYEAQ in the germline V gene. Trimming stripped 3 bases from V and 4 bases from J, with 15 bases between. The CDR3 runs to 15 residues.

In its sample, this clone was seen a few times. The gene calls are TRBV6-1 and TRBJ1-2; D gene uncertain. Deletions cut 0 bases from V and 2 bases from J, with 10 bases between. This CDR3 spans 15 amino acids. Germline loops: CDR1 MNHNS, CDR2 SASEGT. DNA for the CDR3: TGTGCCAGCAGTGAAGCGGCTCGGGCAAACTATGGCTACACCTTC. This translates into CASSEAARANYGYTF.

This sequence joins TRBV4-2 and TRBJ2-7, with D possibly matching TRBD1 (6 bases). Trimming left V 2 bases short and J 1 base short, with 12 bases between. CDR1 is LGHNA, CDR2 YNFKEQ, per germline. The CDR3 runs to 15 residues. This CDR3 reads CASSQISGQSYEQYF. DNA of the CDR3: TGTGCCAGCAGCCAAATTTCTGGACAGTCCTACGAGCAGTACTTC.

This chain uses TRBV4-2 with TRBJ2-1, with D hard to call. Germline CDR1 and CDR2: LGHNA and YNFKEQ. Between the trimmed V and J ends, which lost 5 bases and 5 bases, there was a span of 13 bases. The CDR3 runs 14 residues. The CDR3 is CASSRPAENNEQFF. The CDR3 coding sequence is TGTGCCAGCAGCAGACCGGCAGAAAACAATGAGCAGTTCTTC.

The chain links TRBV5-1 to TRBJ2-2, with D unresolved. This CDR3 contains 13 residues. Trimming took off 4 bases at V and 3 bases at J, with 7 bases between the two ends. Germline lookup yields CDR1 SGHRS and CDR2 YFSETQ. The CDR3 nucleotides read TGCGCCAGCAGCAAAGGTCACACCGGGGAGCTGTTTTTT. Translated: CASSKGHTGELFF.

V and J are TRBV5-8 and TRBJ2-7; D remains ambiguous. The V end lost 4 bases, the J end lost 3 bases, and 8 bases lay between the germline ends. The germline CDR1 and CDR2 sequences are SGHTS and YDEGEE. The CDR3 is made up of 12 amino acids. CDR3 sequence reads: CASSKPFYEQYF. CDR3 sequence (DNA): TGTGCCAGCAGCAAACCCTTCTACGAGCAGTACTTC.

The genes are TRBV7-2 and TRBJ1-2; D is uncertain. The CDR3 length is 14 residues. Germline V CDR1 and CDR2: SGHTA, FQGNSA. Trimming took off 1 base at V and 4 bases at J, with 10 bases between the two ends. CDR3: CASSLGTELYGYTF. The CDR3, as DNA: TGTGCCAGCAGCTTAGGTACAGAACTCTATGGCTACACCTTC. The entire variable domain, with the rest obtained from reference TRBV7-2 and TRBJ1-2, is as follows: GAGVSQSPSNKVTEKGKDVELRCDPISGHTALYWYRQSLGQGLEFLIYFQGNSAPDKSGLPSDRFSAERTGGSVSTLTIQRTQQEDSAVYLCASSLGTELYGYTFGSGTRLTVV.

Only a few counts were recorded for this clone. The gene calls are TRBV5-1 and TRBJ2-2; 8 nucleotides agree with TRBD1. Germline-derived CDR1 and CDR2 are SGHRS and YFSETQ. CDR3 size: 16 residues. Trimming removed 4 bases from V and 7 bases from J; junction bases left unmatched: 12. CDR3 amino acids: CASSLTNQGAVGELFF. The CDR3 bases are TGCGCCAGCAGCCTGACGAACCAGGGGGCTGTCGGGGAGCTGTTTTTT.

CDR3 in amino acids: CASKGEYEQYF. The CDR3 DNA is TGCGCCAGCAAGGGAGAATACGAGCAGTACTTC. The rearrangement links TRBV5-1 to TRBJ2-7, with D possibly matching TRBD2 (5 bases). This CDR3 has 11 amino acids. CDR1 is SGHRS and CDR2 is YFSETQ in the germline V gene. Trimming left V 6 bases short and J 4 bases short, with 8 bases between.

V is TRBV18 and J is TRBJ1-3, with D perhaps TRBD1 (6 bases). Germline assignment: CDR1 KGHSH and CDR2 LQKENI. V lost 2 bases and J lost 0, with 8 bases in between. The CDR3 runs 15 residues. The CDR3 nucleotides read TGTGCCAGCTCACCAGGACAGCCCTCTGGAAACACCATATATTTT. It is translated as CASSPGQPSGNTIYF. The full variable domain, its missing parts supplied by reference TRBV18 and TRBJ1-3, is NAGVMQNPRHLVRRRGQEARLRCSPMKGHSHVYWYRQLPEEGLKFMVYLQKENIIDESGMPKERFSAEFPKEGPSILRIQQVVRGDSAAYFCASSPGQPSGNTIYFGEGSWLTVV.

Only one count was recorded for this clone. The chain has TRBV5-6 and TRBJ1-4; D is unclear. Trimming left V 1 base short and J 3 bases short, with 4 bases between. This CDR3 spans 13 amino acids. The V gene's germline CDR1 is SGHDT and CDR2 YYEEEE. As DNA, the CDR3 is TGTGCCAGCAGCTTGTCACCTAATGAAAAACTGTTTTTT. Translation: CASSLSPNEKLFF.

The chain has TRBV7-3 and TRBJ1-1; D gene ambiguous. CDR1 SGHTA and CDR2 FQGTGA come from the germline V gene. Between the trimmed V and J ends, which lost 0 bases and 4 bases, there was a span of 6 bases. The CDR3 extends over 13 amino acids. The CDR3 DNA sequence: TGTGCCAGCAGCTTAACATTGACCACTGAAGCTTTCTTT. This codes for CASSLTLTTEAFF.

This clone was observed once. This sequence joins TRBV5-1 and TRBJ1-1; D might be TRBD1 (6 bases). The CDR3 has 13 residues. Trimming pared 6 bases from V and 6 bases from J, leaving 15 bases between. Germline CDR1 reads SGHRS; CDR2 reads YFSETQ. CDR3 region: CASKRVQGSEAFF. CDR3 DNA sequence: TGCGCCAGCAAAAGGGTACAGGGTTCTGAAGCTTTCTTT. Variable domain in full (rest from reference TRBV5-1 and TRBJ1-1): KAGVTQTPRYLIKTRGQQVTLSCSPISGHRSVSWYQQTPGQGLQFLFEYFSETQRNKGNFPGRFSGRQFSNSRSEMNVSTLELGDSALYLCASKRVQGSEAFFGQGTRLTVV.